Sequencing of this TCR beta chain was carried out in a study of control samples from healthy donors and cancer patients. Profiled with immunoSEQ multiplex PCR; TCRdb holds only in-frame clones, not every one. Here the sample spans around 95,000 clones, roughly 87% being singletons. V was pared by 0 bases and J by 4 bases, with 16 bases between. CDR3 size: 17 residues. The V gene's germline CDR1 is LNHNV and CDR2 YYDKDF (reference sequence). The clonotype comes from a woman between 45 and 60 years old in good health. This chain uses TRBV15 with TRBJ2-1; D is possibly TRBD1 (5 bases). The sequencing input was blood. CDR3 in DNA: TGTGCCACCAGCAGAGATGAGAGGACAAGGGCTTACAATGAGCAGTTCTTC. It encodes CATSRDERTRAYNEQFF. Complete variable domain (other parts from reference TRBV15 and TRBJ2-1): DAMVIQNPRYQVTQFGKPVTLSCSQTLNHNVMYWYQQKSSQAPKLLFHYYDKDFNNEADTPDNFQSRRPNTSFCFLDIRSPGLGDTAMYLCATSRDERTRAYNEQFFGPGTRLTVL.